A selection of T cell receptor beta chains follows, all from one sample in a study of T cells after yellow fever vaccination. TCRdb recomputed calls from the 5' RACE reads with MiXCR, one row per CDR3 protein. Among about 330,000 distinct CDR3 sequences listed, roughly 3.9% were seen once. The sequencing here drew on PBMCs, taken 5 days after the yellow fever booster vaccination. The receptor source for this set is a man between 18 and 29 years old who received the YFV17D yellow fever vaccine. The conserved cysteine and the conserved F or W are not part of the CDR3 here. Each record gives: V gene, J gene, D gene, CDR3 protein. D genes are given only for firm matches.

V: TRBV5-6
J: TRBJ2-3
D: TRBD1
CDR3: ASSSGQGARDTQY

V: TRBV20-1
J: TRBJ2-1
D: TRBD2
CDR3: SARDGAGAYNEQF

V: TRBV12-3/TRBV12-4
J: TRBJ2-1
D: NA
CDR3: ASSLVSIVTNEQF

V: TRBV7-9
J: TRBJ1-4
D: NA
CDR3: ASSLGVTNEKLF

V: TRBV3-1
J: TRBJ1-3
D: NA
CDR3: ASSRAGNTIY

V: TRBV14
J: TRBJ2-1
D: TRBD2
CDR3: ASSLSPGLAVPLNVEQF

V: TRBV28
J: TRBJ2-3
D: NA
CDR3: ASSFENRPSTDTQY

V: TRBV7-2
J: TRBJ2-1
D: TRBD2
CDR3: ASSHHPTSGDSYNEQF

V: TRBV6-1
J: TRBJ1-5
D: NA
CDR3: ASRDGFGAANQPQH

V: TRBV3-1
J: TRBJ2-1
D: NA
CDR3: ASSQERGHDYNEQF

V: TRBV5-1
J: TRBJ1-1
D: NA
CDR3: ASSFSTTYVNTEAF

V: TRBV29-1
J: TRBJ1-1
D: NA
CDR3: SVEVDMDEAF

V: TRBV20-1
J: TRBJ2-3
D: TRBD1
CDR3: SAPLKTGTTQDTQY

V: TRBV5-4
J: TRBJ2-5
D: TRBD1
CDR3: ASSFQGVQETQY

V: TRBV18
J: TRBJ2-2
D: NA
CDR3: ASSPQGVVQTGELF

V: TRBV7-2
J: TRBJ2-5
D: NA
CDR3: ASSLAGGNQETQY